This T cell receptor beta chain is drawn from a study of cytomegalovirus exposure and HLA in healthy donors. This CDR3 is built from 16 residues. The germline V gene encodes CDR1 MNHEY and CDR2 SMNVEV (reference sequence). V was shortened by 5 bases and J by 1 base, with 17 bases between the two germline ends. This clone has only a few counts. Antigen unknown. With 60 Vbeta and 13 Jbeta primers, the PCR was carried out. As handled by the study authors: Some 9.9 million of tens of millions of unique TCR beta chains were shared, per a later count. TCRdb's table, derived via immunoSEQ multiplex PCR, lists solely in-frame clones and lacks some. D and trimming come from the DNA, and the V and J calls and clone size come from that table. The sample has 110,000 or so clones, 78% seen once. Notes on the study in general: Some V segments (TRBV6-2 and TRBV6-3 among them) were excluded as indistinguishable.

Material: PBMCs. The TCR originated in a man in his thirties or forties in good health and CMV-seronegative. The chain is built from TRBV27 and TRBJ1-1, with D perhaps matching TRBD1 (6 bases). CDR3 sequence reads: CASSRGKSEKNTEAFF. CDR3 nucleotides: TGTGCCAGCAGTAGGGGGAAGTCGGAGAAGAACACTGAAGCTTTCTTT.